A single sample is the source of the 6 T cell receptor beta chains below, sequenced in a study of shared clonotypes between healthy human individuals. Data came from immunoSEQ multiplex PCR; TCRdb stores just in-frame clones and leaves some out. This table has about 1.1 million clones, 70% to 80% appearing once. The sequenced sample consisted of memory CD4+ T cells from PBMCs. As to subset: CD45RA-negative fraction. Receptor source: a man in his late teens or twenties in good health. Some clones in this sample may be carry-over from other donors' samples.

The chain carries TRBV7-2 and TRBJ2-1; tentative D call: TRBD1 (5 bases). This CDR3 comprises 16 residues. Germline loops: CDR1 SGHTA, CDR2 FQGNSA. With 4 bases removed from V and 3 bases from J, the gap between germline ends came to 16 bases. As DNA, the CDR3 is TGTGCCAGCAGCTCACCCCAGGGCCGCCACTACAATGAGCAGTTCTTC. This encodes CASSSPQGRHYNEQFF.

This clone was detected only a few times. This chain joins TRBV7-9 and TRBJ1-1; tentatively, D is TRBD1 (5 bases). The V end lost 8 bases, the J end lost 1 base, and 14 bases lay between the germline ends. The CDR3 is 14 residues long. Germline V lookup: CDR1 SEHNR, CDR2 FQNEAQ (reference sequence). As DNA, the CDR3 is TGTGCCAGCTCTTGGGGGGGTGCGAACACTGAAGCTTTCTTT. Protein: CASSWGGANTEAFF.

V and J are TRBV4-3 and TRBJ1-2; D perhaps matches TRBD1 (5 bases). CDR1 and CDR2 (germline): LGHNA, YSLEER. CDR3 length equals 17 residues. Trimming removed 4 bases at V and 0 bases at J, with 18 bases between. CDR3 residues: CASSLEAVGATNYGYTF. In DNA, the CDR3 is TGCGCCAGCAGCCTAGAAGCGGTCGGGGCGACTAACTATGGCTACACCTTC.

This clone came up a few times. In DNA, the CDR3 is TGTGCCAGCAGCGTAACACAGTACAATGAGCAGTTCTTC. Its protein product is CASSVTQYNEQFF. The gene calls are TRBV27 and TRBJ2-1; no firm D call. CDR1 MNHEY and CDR2 SMNVEV come from the germline V gene (reference sequence). CDR3 length equals 13 residues. V was shortened by 6 bases and J by 4 bases, with 10 bases between the two germline ends.

The sample holds one count of this clone. The rearrangement uses TRBV13 and TRBJ1-6; TRBD1 might be the D (5 bases). CDR3 length: 15 amino acids. Germline loops: CDR1 PRHDT, CDR2 FYEKMQ (reference sequence). V was pared by 2 bases and J by 10 bases, with 15 bases between. The CDR3 sequence is CASSLRGAGRSPLHF. DNA for the CDR3: TGTGCCAGCAGCTTACGGGGAGCAGGGCGGTCACCCCTCCACTTT.

The chain uses TRBV28 and TRBJ2-3, with D unresolved. V shed 5 bases and J shed 5 bases, with 5 bases lying between them. Per the germline V gene, CDR1 is MDHEN and CDR2 is SYDVKM. This CDR3 is 11 amino acids long. CDR3 sequence: CASSGIDTQYF. The CDR3 DNA follows: TGTGCCAGCAGTGGGATAGATACGCAGTATTTT.